This T cell receptor beta chain was sequenced in a study of blood T cell repertoires in COVID-19. Study-level information: The United States, Italy and Spain supplied acute and convalescent COVID-19 samples. T cells, B-cell-depleted T cells, or PBMCs provided the cDNA or gDNA that served as material.

Germline assignment: CDR1 MNHEY and CDR2 SMNVEV (reference sequence). The CDR3 is 15 amino acids. Trimming at V came to 5 bases and at J to 4 bases, leaving 6 bases not matched to a gene. How the authors handled the data: It was from reference gene primer amplification that nucleated cell counts were estimated. Only in-frame clones appear in the TCRdb table, and some are missing; sequencing was by immunoSEQ multiplex PCR. V and J calls and clone size are copied from that table; D and trimming were computed from the DNA. The sample shows roughly 280,000 clones, around 86% of them seen only once. This clone was recorded at least ten times.

The receptor was isolated from a man aged 50 to 60 with acute or convalescent COVID-19. This chain connects TRBV27 to TRBJ2-5, with 11 bases that match TRBD1. Sample: peripheral blood. The CDR3: CASSIGTGGAETQYF. The DNA of the CDR3 is TGTGCCAGCAGTATCGGGACAGGGGGGGCAGAGACCCAGTACTTC.